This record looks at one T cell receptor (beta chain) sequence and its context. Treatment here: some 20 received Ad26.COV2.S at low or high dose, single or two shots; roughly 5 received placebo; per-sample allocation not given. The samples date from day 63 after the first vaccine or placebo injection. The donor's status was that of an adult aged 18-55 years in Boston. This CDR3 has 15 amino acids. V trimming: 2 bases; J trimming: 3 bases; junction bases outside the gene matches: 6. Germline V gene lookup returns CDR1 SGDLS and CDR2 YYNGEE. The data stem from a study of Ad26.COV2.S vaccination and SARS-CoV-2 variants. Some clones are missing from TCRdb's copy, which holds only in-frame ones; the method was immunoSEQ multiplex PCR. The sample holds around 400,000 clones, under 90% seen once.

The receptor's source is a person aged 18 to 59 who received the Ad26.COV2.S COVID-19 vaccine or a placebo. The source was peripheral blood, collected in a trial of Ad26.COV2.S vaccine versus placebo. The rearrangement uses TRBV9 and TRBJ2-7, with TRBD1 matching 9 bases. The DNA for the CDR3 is TGTGCCAGCAGCGTGACAGGGGGAGGGGGCTACGAGCAGTACTTC. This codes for CASSVTGGGGYEQYF. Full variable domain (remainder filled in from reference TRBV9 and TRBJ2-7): DSGVTQTPKHLITATGQRVTLRCSPRSGDLSVYWYQQSLDQGLQFLIQYYNGEERAKGNILERFSAQQFPDLHSELNLSSLELGDSALYFCASSVTGGGGYEQYFGPGTRLTVT.